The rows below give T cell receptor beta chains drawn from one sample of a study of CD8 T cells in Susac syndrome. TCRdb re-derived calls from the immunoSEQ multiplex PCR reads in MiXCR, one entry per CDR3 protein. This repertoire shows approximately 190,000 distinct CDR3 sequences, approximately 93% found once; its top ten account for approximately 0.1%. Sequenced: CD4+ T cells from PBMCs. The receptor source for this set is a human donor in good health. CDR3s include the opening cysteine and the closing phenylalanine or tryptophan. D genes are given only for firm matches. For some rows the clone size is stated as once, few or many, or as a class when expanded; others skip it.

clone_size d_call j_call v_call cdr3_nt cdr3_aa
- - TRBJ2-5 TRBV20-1 TGCAGTGCTAGAGATGTCCGGGTGGGACAAGAGACCCAGTACTTC CSARDVRVGQETQYF
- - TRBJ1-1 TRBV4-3 TGCGCCAGCAGCCAAGCCCCGAACACTGAAGCTTTCTTT CASSQAPNTEAFF
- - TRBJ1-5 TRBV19 TGTGCCAGTAGGTCGCTTCTTGGGGATCAGCCCCAGCATTTT CASRSLLGDQPQHF
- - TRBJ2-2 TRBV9 TGTGCCAGCAGCGTAGTCGGCGGGGAGCTGTTTTTT CASSVVGGELFF
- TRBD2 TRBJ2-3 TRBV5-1 TGCGCCAGCAGCCGGGGAGGGGAAGATACGCAGTATTTT CASSRGGEDTQYF
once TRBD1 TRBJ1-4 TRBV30 TGTGCCTGGCATCGACAGGGGGCACGGGAAAAACTGTTTTTT CAWHRQGAREKLFF
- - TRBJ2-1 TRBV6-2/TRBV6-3 TGTGCCAGCAGTCCCCGGGGGGCCCATGAGCAGTTCTTC CASSPRGAHEQFF
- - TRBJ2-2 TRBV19 TGTGCCAGTAAGGCAGGGAGTCGGACCGGGGAGCTGTTTTTT CASKAGSRTGELFF
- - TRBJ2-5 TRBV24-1 TGTGCCACCAGTGATCAGATTCAAGAGACCCAGTACTTC CATSDQIQETQYF
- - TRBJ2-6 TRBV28 TGTGCCAGCAGTTTAATAGGGACCGCAGGGGCCAACGTCCTGACTTTC CASSLIGTAGANVLTF
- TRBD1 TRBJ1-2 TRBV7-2 TGTGCCAGCAGCACGGGACAGGGGGCGTTGAGTGGCTACACCTTC CASSTGQGALSGYTF
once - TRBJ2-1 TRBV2 TGTGCCAGCAGTGATGTGGGGATCAATGAGCAGTTCTTC CASSDVGINEQFF
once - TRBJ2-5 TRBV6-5 TGTGCCAACACGGGGGAGAGAGAGACCCAGTACTTC CANTGERETQYF
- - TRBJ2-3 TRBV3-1 TGTGCCAGCAGCCAAGATTATCGCGGGGATACGCAGTATTTT CASSQDYRGDTQYF
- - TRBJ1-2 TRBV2 TGTGCCAGCAGTGAGCGGACTTACTATGGCTACACCTTC CASSERTYYGYTF
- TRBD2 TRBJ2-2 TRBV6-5 TGTGCCAGCAGTTGGTCTAGCGGGGGGGCCGGGACCGGGGAGCTGTTTTTT CASSWSSGGAGTGELFF
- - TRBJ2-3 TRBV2 TGTGCCAGCAGTGTGCCGAGCGGCTTTTCGAAGGGCACAGATACGCAGTATTTT CASSVPSGFSKGTDTQYF
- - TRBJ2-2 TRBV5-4 TGTGCCAGCAGCTCGACACCCACGAACACCGGGGAGCTGTTTTTT CASSSTPTNTGELFF
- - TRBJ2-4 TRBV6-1 TGTGCCAGCAGTGACCGGGTAAACATTCAGTACTTC CASSDRVNIQYF
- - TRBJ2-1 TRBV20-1 TGCAGTGCTATACGTCCCCTTAATAGCAATGAGCAGTTCTTC CSAIRPLNSNEQFF
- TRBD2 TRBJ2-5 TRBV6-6 TGTGCCAGCAGAAAAGCGGGGGGGCAAGAGACCCAGTACTTC CASRKAGGQETQYF
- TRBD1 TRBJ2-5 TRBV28 TGTGCCAGCAGTATGAACAGGGGGGAGACCCAGTACTTC CASSMNRGETQYF
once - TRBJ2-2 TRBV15 TGTGCCACCACCCCCATGGTTTCAGCGACCGGGGAGCTGTTTTTT CATTPMVSATGELFF
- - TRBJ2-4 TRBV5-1 TGCGCCAGCAGCGCGGGTAGTGGGGACATTCAGTACTTC CASSAGSGDIQYF
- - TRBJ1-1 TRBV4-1 TGCGCCAGCAGCCAAGCTGACCCGACTGAAGCTTTCTTT CASSQADPTEAFF
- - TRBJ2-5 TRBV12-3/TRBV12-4 TGTGCCAGCAGTTTGGCGCAGGGGGGGACCCAGTACTTC CASSLAQGGTQYF
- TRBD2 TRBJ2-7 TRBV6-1 TGTGCCAGCAGCGGGGGGGCAGGGTCCTACGAGCAGTACTTC CASSGGAGSYEQYF
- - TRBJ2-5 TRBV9 TGTGCCAGCAGCGCTGGTCCCGGGCCGGAAGAGACCCAGTACTTC CASSAGPGPEETQYF
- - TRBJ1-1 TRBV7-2 TGTGCCAGCAGCCCTCGCTCGGGAGGAAACACTGAAGCTTTCTTT CASSPRSGGNTEAFF
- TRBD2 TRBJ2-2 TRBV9 TGTGCCAGCAGCGTAACCCTCGGCCTAGCGGGGAAAGTCGGGGAGCTGTTTTTT CASSVTLGLAGKVGELFF
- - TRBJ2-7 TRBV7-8 TGTGCCAGCAGCTCCCGCGGAGCCGGGGCCTACGAGCAGTACTTC CASSSRGAGAYEQYF
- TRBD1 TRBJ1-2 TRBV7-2 TGTGCCAGCAGCTTAGTTCAGGGGGCGCGGGGCTACACCTTC CASSLVQGARGYTF
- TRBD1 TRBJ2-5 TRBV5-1 TGCGCCAGCGTTAACGACAGGGGAGAGACCCAGTACTTC CASVNDRGETQYF
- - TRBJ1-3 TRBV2 TGTGCCAGCGGAGTAAGCTCTGAAAACACCATATATTTT CASGVSSENTIYF
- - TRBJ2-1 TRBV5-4 TGTGCCAGCAGCTTGGATGCGGGTGTAGGGTTCTTC CASSLDAGVGFF
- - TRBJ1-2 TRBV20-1 TGCAGTGCTAGTCACAGGTCCTATGGCTACACCTTC CSASHRSYGYTF
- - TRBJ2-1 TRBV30 TGTGCCTGGAGTGTACGGGGGAGCTCCTACAATGAGCAGTTCTTC CAWSVRGSSYNEQFF
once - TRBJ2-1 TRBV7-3 TGTGCCAGCAGCTCCCGACCCGGGGATGAGCAGTTCTTC CASSSRPGDEQFF
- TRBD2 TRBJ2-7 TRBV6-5 TGTGCCACCGGGGGGGCCTACGAGCAGTACTTC CATGGAYEQYF
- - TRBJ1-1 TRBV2 TGTGCCAGCAACCCGAACGGAATGAACACTGAAGCTTTCTTT CASNPNGMNTEAFF
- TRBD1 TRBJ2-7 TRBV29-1 TGCAGCGCCGGGACAGGGCCATCCTACGAGCAGTACTTC CSAGTGPSYEQYF
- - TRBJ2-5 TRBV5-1 TGCGCCAGCAGCTACCAGCGAGAGACCCAGTACTTC CASSYQRETQYF
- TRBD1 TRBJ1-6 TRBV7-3 TGTGCCAGCAGCTTAGGGGACAGAAATTCACCCCTCCACTTT CASSLGDRNSPLHF